This T cell receptor beta chain was identified in a study of cytomegalovirus exposure and HLA in healthy donors. J was trimmed by 6 bases and V by 3 bases; bases with no gene match: 13. Looked up from germline, CDR1 is MNHNY and CDR2 is SVGAGI (reference sequence). This CDR3 region has 16 residues. A note on this clone: The antigen is undetermined.

13 Jbeta primers and 60 Vbeta primers were used for the PCR. Repertoires were generated with immunoSEQ multiplex PCR, while TCRdb's copy carries only in-frame clones and drops some. The sample shows tens of thousands of clones, approximately 63% of them seen only once. Study outcomes and limitations: Specificity for CMV antigens was confirmed in vitro for three of the CMV-associated chains. Altogether, some 170 TCR beta chains were recorded as cytomegalovirus-associated. Roughly uniform sequencing depth across donors was assumed, possibly incorrectly.

Each of the donors was a healthy bone marrow donor. The clonotype comes from a woman aged 30 to 39 in good health and CMV-seronegative. The J gene is TRBJ1-2, the V gene TRBV6-6; 7 positions agree with TRBD1. Sequencing was performed on PBMCs. The CDR3 bases are TGTGCCAGCAGTTATTCGGCCCCGGGACAGTCGAATGGCTACACCTTC. Encoded protein: CASSYSAPGQSNGYTF.